This T cell receptor (beta chain) is drawn from a study of blood T cell repertoires in COVID-19. The CDR3 has 13 residues. Germline CDR1 and CDR2: SGHTA and FQGTGA. J gave up 5 bases and V 8 bases, and 5 bases lay outside the gene matches. Profiling relied on immunoSEQ multiplex PCR, and the TCRdb table lists in-frame clones only, not all of them. This sample carries some 180,000 clones, roughly 90% of them seen once, and the ten largest clones take 0.53%. This receptor was identified in a man aged 50-59 years with acute or convalescent COVID-19. The genes are TRBV7-3 and TRBJ1-2; the match to TRBD1 covers 10 bases. The sequencing input was peripheral blood. The CDR3 DNA reads TGTGCCAGCCCCGGGACAGGGGTTTATGGCTACACCTTC. It translates to CASPGTGVYGYTF.